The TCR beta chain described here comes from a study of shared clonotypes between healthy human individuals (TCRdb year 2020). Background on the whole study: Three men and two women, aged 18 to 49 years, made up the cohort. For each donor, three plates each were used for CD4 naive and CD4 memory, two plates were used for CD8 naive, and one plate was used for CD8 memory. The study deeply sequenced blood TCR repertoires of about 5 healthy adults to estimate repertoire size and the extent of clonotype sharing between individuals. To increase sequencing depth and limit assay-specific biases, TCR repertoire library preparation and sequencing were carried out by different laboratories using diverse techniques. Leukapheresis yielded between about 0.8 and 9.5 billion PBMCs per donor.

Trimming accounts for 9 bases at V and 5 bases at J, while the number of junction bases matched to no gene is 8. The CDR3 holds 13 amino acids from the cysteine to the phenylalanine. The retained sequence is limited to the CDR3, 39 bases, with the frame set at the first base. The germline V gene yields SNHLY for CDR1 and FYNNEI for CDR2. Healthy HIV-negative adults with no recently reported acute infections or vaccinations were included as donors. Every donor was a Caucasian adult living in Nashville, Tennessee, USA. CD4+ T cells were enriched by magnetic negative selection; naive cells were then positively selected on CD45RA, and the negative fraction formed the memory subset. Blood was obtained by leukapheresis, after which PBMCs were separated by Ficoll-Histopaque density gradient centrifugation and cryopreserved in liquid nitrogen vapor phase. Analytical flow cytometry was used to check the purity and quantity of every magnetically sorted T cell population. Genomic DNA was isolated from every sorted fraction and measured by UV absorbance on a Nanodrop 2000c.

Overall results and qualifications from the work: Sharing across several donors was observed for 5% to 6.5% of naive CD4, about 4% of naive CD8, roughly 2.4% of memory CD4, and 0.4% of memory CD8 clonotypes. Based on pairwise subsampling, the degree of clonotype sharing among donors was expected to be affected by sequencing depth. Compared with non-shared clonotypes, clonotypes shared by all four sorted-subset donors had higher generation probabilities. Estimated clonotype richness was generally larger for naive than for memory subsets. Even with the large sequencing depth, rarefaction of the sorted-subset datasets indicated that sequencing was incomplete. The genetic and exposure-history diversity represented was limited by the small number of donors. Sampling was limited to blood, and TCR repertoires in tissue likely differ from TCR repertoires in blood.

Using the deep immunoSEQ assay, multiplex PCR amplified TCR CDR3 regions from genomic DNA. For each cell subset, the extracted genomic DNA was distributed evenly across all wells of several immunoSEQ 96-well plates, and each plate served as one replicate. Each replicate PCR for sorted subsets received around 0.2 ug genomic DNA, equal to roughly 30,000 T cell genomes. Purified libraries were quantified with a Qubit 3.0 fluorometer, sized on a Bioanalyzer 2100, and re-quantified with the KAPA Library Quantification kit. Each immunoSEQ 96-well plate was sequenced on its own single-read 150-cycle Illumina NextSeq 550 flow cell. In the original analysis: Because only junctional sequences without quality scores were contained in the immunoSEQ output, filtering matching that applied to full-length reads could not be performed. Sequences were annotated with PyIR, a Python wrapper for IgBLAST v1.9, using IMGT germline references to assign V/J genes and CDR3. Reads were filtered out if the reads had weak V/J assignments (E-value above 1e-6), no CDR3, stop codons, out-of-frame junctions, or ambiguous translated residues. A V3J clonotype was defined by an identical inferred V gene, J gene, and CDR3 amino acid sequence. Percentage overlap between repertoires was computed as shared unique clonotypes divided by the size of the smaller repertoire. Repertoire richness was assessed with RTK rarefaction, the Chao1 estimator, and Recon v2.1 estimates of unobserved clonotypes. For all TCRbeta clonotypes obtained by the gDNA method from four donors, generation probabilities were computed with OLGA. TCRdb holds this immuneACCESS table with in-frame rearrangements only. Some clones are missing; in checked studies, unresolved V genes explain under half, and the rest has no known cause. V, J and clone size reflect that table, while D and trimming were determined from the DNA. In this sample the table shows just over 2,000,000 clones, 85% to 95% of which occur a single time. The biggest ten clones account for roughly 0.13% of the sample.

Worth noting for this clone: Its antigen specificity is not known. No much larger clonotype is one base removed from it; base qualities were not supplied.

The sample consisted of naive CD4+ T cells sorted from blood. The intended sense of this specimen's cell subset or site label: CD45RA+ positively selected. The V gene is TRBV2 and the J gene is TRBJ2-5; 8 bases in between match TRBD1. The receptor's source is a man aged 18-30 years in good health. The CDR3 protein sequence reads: CASTGGTGETQYF. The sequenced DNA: TGTGCCAGTACAGGGGGTACAGGGGAGACCCAGTACTTC.